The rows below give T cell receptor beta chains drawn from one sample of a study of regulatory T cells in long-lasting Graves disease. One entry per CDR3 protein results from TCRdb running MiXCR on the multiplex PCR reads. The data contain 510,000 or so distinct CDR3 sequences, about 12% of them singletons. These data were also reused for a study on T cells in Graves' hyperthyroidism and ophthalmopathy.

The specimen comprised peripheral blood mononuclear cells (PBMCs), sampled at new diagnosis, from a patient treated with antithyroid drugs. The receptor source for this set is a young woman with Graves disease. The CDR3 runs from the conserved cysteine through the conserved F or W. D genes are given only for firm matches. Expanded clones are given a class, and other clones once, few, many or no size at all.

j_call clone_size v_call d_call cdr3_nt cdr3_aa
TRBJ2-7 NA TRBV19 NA TGTGCCAGTGGTACCCATCGACTTAACGAGCAGTACTTC CASGTHRLNEQYF
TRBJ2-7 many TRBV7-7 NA TGTGCCAGCAGCTTAGTTGGAGGGCCGCGGGGCGAGCAGTACTTC CASSLVGGPRGEQYF
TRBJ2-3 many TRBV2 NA TGTGCCAGCAGTGAACAAGCGTATACGCAGTATTTT CASSEQAYTQYF
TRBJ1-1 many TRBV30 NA TGTGCCTGCCCAGGGGTGGGCATGAACACTGAAGCTTTCTTT CACPGVGMNTEAFF
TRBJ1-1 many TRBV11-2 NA TGTGCCAGCAGCTTAGTTCGGGGGTCGAGCACTGAAGCTTTCTTT CASSLVRGSSTEAFF
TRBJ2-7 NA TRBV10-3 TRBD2 TGTGCCTCCCAGGGAGGGGCTCTAAGCTCCTACGAGCAGTACTTC CASQGGALSSYEQYF
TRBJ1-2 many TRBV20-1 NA TGCAGTGCTAGAGAGGACTTCAGGCTGGGAGGCTACACCTTC CSAREDFRLGGYTF
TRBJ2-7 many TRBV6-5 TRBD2 TGTGCCAGCAGTTACTCGACTAGCTCCCACGAGCAGTACTTC CASSYSTSSHEQYF
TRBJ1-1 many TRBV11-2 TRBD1 TGTGCCAGCAGCCCGGGACAGCTTATGAACACTGAAGCTTTCTTT CASSPGQLMNTEAFF
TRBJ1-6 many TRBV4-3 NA TGCGCCAGCAGCCAAGATAGTTTCGGGAAGCCTTATAATTCACCCCTCCACTTT CASSQDSFGKPYNSPLHF
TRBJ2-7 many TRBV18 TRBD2 TGTGCCAGCTCACCCGGGCGGACTAGTTACAGCTACGAGCAGTACTTC CASSPGRTSYSYEQYF
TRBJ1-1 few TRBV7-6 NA TGTGCCAGCAGCTTAGACCCCCGGAACACTGAAGCTTTCTTT CASSLDPRNTEAFF
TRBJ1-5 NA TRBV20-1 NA TGCAGTGCAACAGGGAGCAATCAGCCCCAGCATTTT CSATGSNQPQHF
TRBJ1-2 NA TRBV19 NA TGTGCCAGTAGTATTGTGGCAGGGATTTATGGCTACACCTTC CASSIVAGIYGYTF
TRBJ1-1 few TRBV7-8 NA TGTGCCAGCAGCTTAATAGGACAGCCGAACACTGAAGCTTTCTTT CASSLIGQPNTEAFF
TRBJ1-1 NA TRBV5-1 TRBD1 TGCGCCAGCAGCTTGGCCCCGACAGGGTTGGGTGAAGCTTTCTTT CASSLAPTGLGEAFF
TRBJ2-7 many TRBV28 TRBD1 TGTGCCAGCAGTTCTCGACAGGGGTTGAACGAGCAGTACTTC CASSSRQGLNEQYF
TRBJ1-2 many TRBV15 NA TGTGCCACCAGCCCTACTTCAGGGGTTGGCTACACCTTC CATSPTSGVGYTF
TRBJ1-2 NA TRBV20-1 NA TGCAGTGCTGGGACGGGCTATGGCTACACCTTC CSAGTGYGYTF
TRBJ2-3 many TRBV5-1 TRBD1 TGTGCCAGCAGCTTAGGACAGGGTTCAGATACGCAGTATTTT CASSLGQGSDTQYF
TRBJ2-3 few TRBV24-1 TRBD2 TGTGCCACCAGTGACTCCGGACTAGCGGGAATCACAGATACGCAGTATTTT CATSDSGLAGITDTQYF
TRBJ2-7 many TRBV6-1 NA TGTGCCAGCAAGAACCACGCAACCTACGAGCAGTACTTC CASKNHATYEQYF
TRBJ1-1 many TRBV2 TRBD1 TGTGCCAGCAGTGAGGGACAGTCCACTGAAGCTTTCTTT CASSEGQSTEAFF
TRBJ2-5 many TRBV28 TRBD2 TGTGCCAGCAACCCGACTAGCGGGGGGGGGGAGACCCAGTACTTC CASNPTSGGGETQYF
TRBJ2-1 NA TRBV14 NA TGTGCCAGCAGCCCTAAAGCTCTTTCCTACAATGAGCAGTTCTTC CASSPKALSYNEQFF
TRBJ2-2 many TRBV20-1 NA TGCAGTGCTAGGGTCCCATACACCGGGGAGCTGTTTTTT CSARVPYTGELFF
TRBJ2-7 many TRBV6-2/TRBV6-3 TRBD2 TGTGCCAGCAGTTCGCTAGCGGGCCCCTACGAGCAGTACTTC CASSSLAGPYEQYF
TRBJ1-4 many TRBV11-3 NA TGTGCCAGCAGCTCGATAGATGAAAAACTGTTTTTT CASSSIDEKLFF
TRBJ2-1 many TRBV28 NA TGTGCCAGCGCTCCGGGACTCCCGGCCCATGAGCAGTTCTTC CASAPGLPAHEQFF
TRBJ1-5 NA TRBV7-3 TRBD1 TGTGCCAGCATTCTTCGGACAGGGGGCCCTGAGCCCCAGCATTTT CASILRTGGPEPQHF
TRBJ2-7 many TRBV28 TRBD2 TGTGCCAGCAGCCCTTATCGGGGGGGGGGGTTCTACGAGCAGTACTTC CASSPYRGGGFYEQYF
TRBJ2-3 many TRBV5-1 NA TGCGCCAGCAGCCCCGTAGTCGTGACTAGCACAGATACGCAGTATTTT CASSPVVVTSTDTQYF
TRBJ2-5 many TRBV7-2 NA TGTGCCAGCAGCCTAGGTGTAGAACAGACCCAGTACTTC CASSLGVEQTQYF
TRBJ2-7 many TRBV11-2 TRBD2 TGTGCCAGCAGCTTAGGGGCTAGCGGGAACTCCTACGAGCAGTACTTC CASSLGASGNSYEQYF
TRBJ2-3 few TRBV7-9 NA TGTGCCAGCAGCTTAAAAAGGGGCAGGGGACTTTCGACTAGCACAGATACGCAGTATTTT CASSLKRGRGLSTSTDTQYF
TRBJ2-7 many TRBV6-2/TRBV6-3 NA TGTGCCAGCAGGCGGGAAGGAGGGGGCTCCTACGAGCAGTACTTC CASRREGGGSYEQYF